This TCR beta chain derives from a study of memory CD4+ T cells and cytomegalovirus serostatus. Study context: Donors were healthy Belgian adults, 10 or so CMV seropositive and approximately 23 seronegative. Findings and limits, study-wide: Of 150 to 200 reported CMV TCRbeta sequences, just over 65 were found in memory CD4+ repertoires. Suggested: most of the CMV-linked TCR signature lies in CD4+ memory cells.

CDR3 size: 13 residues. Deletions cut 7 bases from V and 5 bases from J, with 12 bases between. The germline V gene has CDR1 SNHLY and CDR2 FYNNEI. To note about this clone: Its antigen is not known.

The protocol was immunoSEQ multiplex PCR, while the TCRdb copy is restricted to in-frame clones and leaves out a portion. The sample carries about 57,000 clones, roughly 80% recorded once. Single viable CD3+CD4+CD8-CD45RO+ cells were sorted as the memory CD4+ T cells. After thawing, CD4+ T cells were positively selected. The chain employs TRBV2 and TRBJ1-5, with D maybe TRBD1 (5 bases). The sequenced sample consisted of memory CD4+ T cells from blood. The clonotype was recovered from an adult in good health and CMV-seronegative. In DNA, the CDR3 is TGTGCCAGCACACTTTTAGGGGATCAGCCCCAGCATTTT. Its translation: CASTLLGDQPQHF.